This TCR beta chain was found in a study of cytomegalovirus exposure and HLA in healthy donors listed by TCRdb under 2017. As for the study more broadly: The 650 to 750 repertoires of the first cohort and the 110 or so validation repertoires were produced on the same platform, according to a later analysis. The aim of the study was to test whether cataloging public T cell receptors could identify signatures of past pathogen exposure. Besides the first cohort of roughly 700 subjects, a separate validation cohort made up of 120 different subjects was used. To predict cytomegalovirus infection status, the study combined high-throughput TCR immunosequencing, statistical association of individual TCRs with disease status, and machine learning.

Library construction relied on the immunoSEQ multiplex PCR assay. The authors processed their data as follows. A statistical classification framework was developed to diagnose cytomegalovirus status using the catalog of TCR beta chain sequences. Entries here come from immuneACCESS through TCRdb and include only in-frame sequences with V and J called. Some clones fail to appear in such tables; in the studies checked, an unresolved V gene covers under half of the shortfall, and the cause of the remainder is unknown. That table furnishes V, J and clone size, whereas the DNA furnished D and trimming. The sample table holds some 77,000 clones, of which just under 95% were seen once. The ten largest clones capture 1.4% of the sample. This clone has only one observation. No cognate antigen has been identified for it. Base qualities were left out, and no much larger clone turns up one base away. Separate from the approximately 700-subject first cohort, the validation cohort of 90 to 150 subjects was the group to which the donors belonged.

Beyond this particular receptor, the publication reports: All 120 or so repertoires were used to score co-occurrence in the validation cohort in a later analysis, because that analysis had no HLA typing for the cohort. Most TCR sequences were seen in very few donors, while some public TCRs were found in many individuals. In vitro tests confirmed that a few of the cytomegalovirus-associated TCR beta chains recognize cytomegalovirus antigens. According to the authors, the approach could potentially be generalized to other disease states and immunological phenotypes. Of the cluster scores, around 95% were above 0 in a later analysis, which found that TCRs clustered in the first cohort also tended to co-occur in the 95 to 150 validation repertoires. Cytomegalovirus status was reported to be diagnosed by the classifier with high specificity and sensitivity in both the original and validation cohorts. A total of roughly 160 TCR beta chains were listed by the study as associated with cytomegalovirus.

Inclusive of the bounding cysteine and phenylalanine, the CDR3 is 16 residues long. Here the CDR3 DNA is all that survives: 48 bases in frame from base 1. Clipping removes 5 bases from V and 4 bases from J, with 6 as the unmatched junction base count. Based on the germline V gene, the CDR1 and CDR2 sequences are SGHTA and FQGTGA. This TCR derives from a man younger than 30 in good health and CMV-seropositive. What was sequenced was PBMCs. The chain links TRBV7-3 with TRBJ2-5, and TRBD2 matches 14 of the central bases. The CDR3 region reads CASSPGGTSGRETQYF. Here is the DNA: TGTGCCAGCAGCCCCGGCGGGACTAGCGGGAGAGAGACCCAGTACTTC.